This entry lists 2 T cell receptor beta chains sequenced from one sample in a study of T cell responses to AZD1222 COVID-19 vaccine. Here immunoSEQ multiplex PCR was the method, and the copy in TCRdb shows in-frame clones only, minus some. Of about 110,000 clones listed, about 85% are singletons. Source: peripheral blood, taken on day 0 of AZD1222 vaccination. The receptors were sampled from an adult in good health.

The chain has TRBV6-2 or TRBV6-3 and TRBJ2-3; D ambiguous. The CDR3 is 14 residues long. Germline CDR1 MNHEY, CDR2 SVGEGT. Trimming removed 2 bases from V and 1 base from J, with 7 bases in between. The CDR3 DNA is TGTGCCAGCAGTTACCGACGGGGCACAGATACGCAGTATTTT. It yields the protein CASSYRRGTDTQYF.

V and J are TRBV5-4 and TRBJ1-1, with no clear D. V gave up 0 bases and J gave up 2 bases, with 8 bases separating them. This CDR3 spans 14 amino acids. Germline CDR1 and CDR2: SGHNT and YYREEE (reference sequence). CDR3 in amino acids: CASSLDHQNTEAFF. CDR3 sequence (DNA): TGTGCCAGCAGCTTGGATCACCAAAACACTGAAGCTTTCTTT. Supplemented by reference TRBV5-4 and TRBJ1-1, the full variable domain reads ETGVTQSPTHLIKTRGQQVTLRCSSQSGHNTVSWYQQALGQGPQFIFQYYREEENGRGNFPPRFSGLQFPNYSSELNVNALELDDSALYLCASSLDHQNTEAFFGQGTRLTVV.